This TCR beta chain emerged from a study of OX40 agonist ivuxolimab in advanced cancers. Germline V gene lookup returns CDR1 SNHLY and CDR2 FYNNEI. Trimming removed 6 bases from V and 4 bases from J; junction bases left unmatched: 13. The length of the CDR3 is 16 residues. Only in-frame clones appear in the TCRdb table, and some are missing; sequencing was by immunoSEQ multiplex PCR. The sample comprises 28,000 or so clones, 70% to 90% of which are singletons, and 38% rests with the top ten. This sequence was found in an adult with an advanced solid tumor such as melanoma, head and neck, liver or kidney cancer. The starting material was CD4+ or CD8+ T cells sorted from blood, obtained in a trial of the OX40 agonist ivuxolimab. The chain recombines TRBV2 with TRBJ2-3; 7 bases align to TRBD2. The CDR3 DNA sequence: TGTGCCAGCAGCGCCGACTCCCTAGCGGTACCAGATACGCAGTATTTT. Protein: CASSADSLAVPDTQYF.